This T cell receptor (beta chain) was captured by sequencing in a study of blood T cells in healthy people across ages (dated by TCRdb to between 2014 and 2017). In terms of the full investigation: In model experiments, template switching captured about one uniquely barcoded TCR beta cDNA molecule for every two T cells. Using deep sequencing normalized with unique cDNA molecular identifiers, the study measured how TCR beta repertoire diversity changes with age. Four age groups were formed from the donors: young (average approximately 16 years), middle-aged (approximately 41), aged (approximately 60) and long-lived (82). To avoid experimental bias, donors of different ages were spread randomly across the sequencing lanes. For two donors (one aged 18 to 30 and one aged 80 or older), the study analyzed two additional independent replicas of 1 million unique cDNA reads from the same blood draw.

The investigation overall reported the following: Since profiling was done on bulk unsorted PBMCs, naive and antigen-experienced compartments could not be conclusively compared. Donor CMV infection status was unknown, potentially confounding age-related changes in expanded clonotypes. Observed TCR beta diversity per million T cells fell roughly linearly with age, and a significant reduction was already apparent by age approximately 40. A strong correlation was found between observed TCR beta diversity and the percentage of naive T cells measured by flow cytometry. Estimates of total diversity based on one million sequenced T cells were regarded as lower bounds and as underestimates. Compared with the aged group, the long-lived group had more naive CD4+ T cells, fewer expanded clones and increased TCR diversity, suggesting age selection.

In this sample, this clonotype turned up a few times. It lacks a known antigen. The record has no base qualities; no much larger clone is one base away. The 40 or so donors, aged roughly 6 to 95 years, were systemically healthy Caucasian individuals from Russia. Each donor gave 8 to 10 milliliters of peripheral blood, drawn into EDTA-treated Vacutainer tubes. Ficoll-Paque density-gradient centrifugation was used to isolate PBMCs, with at least 7 million per sample. Total RNA was extracted from PBMCs with Trizol reagent, with at least 6 micrograms obtained per sample. The percentages of naive CD45RAhigh/CD27high T cells were determined by flow cytometry on a PBMC aliquot from every donor. Library method: 5' RACE. A second PCR of roughly 7 to 11 cycles was run with a J-beta primer mix and a sample-barcoded 5' primer. A unique molecular identifier was introduced onto each TCR beta cDNA molecule by a template-switch 5' adaptor carrying 12 random nucleotides. Each sample yielded at least 3 million CDR3-containing paired-end reads. First-strand cDNA synthesis was performed from all RNA using the Mint cDNA synthesis kit, with priming by a TRBC-specific oligonucleotide. After uracil-DNA glycosylase treatment, a first 18-cycle PCR used universal primers M1SS and BC2_uni_R on all cDNA. As for the authors' bioinformatics: For normalization, 1 million high-quality reads were randomly selected from each sample, with every read carrying a distinct molecular identifier. Reads with shared molecular identifiers were discarded instead of being binned into consensus sequences. MiTCR, with a Q25 quality threshold and the strictest error-elimination algorithm, was used for CDR3 identification, clonotype clustering and error correction. A nonparametric unseen species model using Euler transformation provided a lower-bound estimate of total TCR beta diversity. Clones were called with MiXCR by TCRdb after fastp trimmed the public reads at Q25, and only in-frame beta chains were retained. Rows are unified per CDR3 protein, each entry keeping the most common DNA and genes. These V and J calls derive from TCRdb rather than the authors' analysis. Across this sample there are 1.8 million or so distinct CDR3 sequences, with about 39% seen only once. Roughly 24% of the sample is held by the ten biggest clonotypes.

Source material: blood. The clonotype comes from a human donor in good health.

The DNA sequence is as follows: TGCAGCGTTGCCGGGACAGGGCCAATTCTGAACTATGGCTACACCTTC. This yields the protein CSVAGTGPILNYGYTF. The V and J segments used are TRBV29-1 and TRBJ1-2, and 9 junctional nucleotides match TRBD1. CDR3 length: 16 amino acids, cysteine to phenylalanine. This entry keeps only the CDR3 DNA: 48 bases, framed from base 1. Per the germline V gene, SQVTM is the CDR1 and ANQGSEA is the CDR2. Trimmed from V: 4 bases; trimmed from J: 2 bases; junction bases lacking a gene match: 11.